The rows below give T cell receptor beta chains drawn from one sample of a study of cytotoxic CD8 clonotypes in ibrutinib-treated CLL. TCRdb's copy holds only in-frame clones and misses some; the assay was immunoSEQ multiplex PCR. The sample holds approximately 130,000 clones, about 85% seen once. This specimen was PBMCs, taken after 24 months of ibrutinib treatment. The receptors were gathered from a human donor with chronic lymphocytic leukemia. Each CDR3 is given with its conserved first and last residue. The D gene is left open where the match is weak. Rows give clone size only sometimes, using once, few, many, or a class for an expanded clone.

>TRBV6-1|TRBJ1-2|14|.|.
TGTGCCAGCAACAGGGTGGGCGCTAACTATGGCTACACCTTC
CASNRVGANYGYTF
>TRBV7-3|TRBJ2-4|16|TRBD1|.
TGTGCCAGCAGCTTACCCCCCGGGACAGGGACGGACATTCAGTACTTC
CASSLPPGTGTDIQYF
>TRBV5-6|TRBJ1-3|16|TRBD1|.
TGTGCCAGCAGCGACTTAACAGGGGGCGATGGGGACACCATATATTTT
CASSDLTGGDGDTIYF
>TRBV10-3|TRBJ2-7|14|TRBD1|.
TGTGCCATCAGTGCCAGGACAGGGGAAGGCGAGCAGTACTTC
CAISARTGEGEQYF
>TRBV6-1|TRBJ2-7|13|.|.
TGTGCCAGCAGCCTCGGGTGGAACTACGAGCAGTACTTC
CASSLGWNYEQYF
>TRBV5-4|TRBJ1-5|13|.|.
TGTGCCAGCAGCGCGGGGACAATTCAGCCCCAGCATTTT
CASSAGTIQPQHF
>TRBV7-8|TRBJ2-7|13|TRBD2|.
TGTGCCAGCAACAAAGCGGGGGAAGACGAGCAGTACTTC
CASNKAGEDEQYF
>TRBV30|TRBJ1-6|14|.|few
TGTGCCTTACTCTCTGGGGAAGGAGGGTCACCCCTCCACTTT
CALLSGEGGSPLHF
>TRBV10-1|TRBJ1-6|19|.|.
TGCGCCAGCAGTGACTTGGGCCAGGACCTCCGCTCCTATAATTCACCCCTCCACTTT
CASSDLGQDLRSYNSPLHF
>TRBV14|TRBJ2-7|15|.|.
TGTGCCAGCAGCCAAGAGGGCAGGGGACCCCTCGAGCAGTACTTC
CASSQEGRGPLEQYF